This T cell receptor (beta chain) was recovered during a study of blood T cell repertoires in COVID-19. Exposed study participants had met a COVID-19 case within 2 weeks before entry. The germline gives CDR1 MGHDK, CDR2 SYGVNS. The CDR3 spans 14 residues. V lost 8 bases to trimming and J lost 2 bases; unmatched junction nucleotides: 6. Profiled with immunoSEQ multiplex PCR; TCRdb holds only in-frame clones, not every one. Here the sample spans some 340,000 clones, over 90% being singletons. The material sequenced was PBMCs or T cells enriched from blood (not recorded which). The chain is built from TRBV25-1 and TRBJ1-2, with TRBD1 identical over 9 bases. The sequence was obtained from a woman younger than 45 who had been exposed to COVID-19. The CDR3 region is CASRETGGNYGYTF. CDR3 in DNA: TGTGCCAGCCGAGAGACAGGGGGGAACTATGGCTACACCTTC.